The 5 T cell receptor beta chains reported below all come from one sample, sequenced in a study of T cells in Graves' hyperthyroidism and ophthalmopathy. The CDR3 regions of TCR beta were amplified from RNA transcripts. The TCR CDR3 was amplified in a first-round RT-PCR using the HTBI primer set. TCRdb reprocessed the multiplex PCR reads with MiXCR, giving one entry per CDR3 protein. In the table there are hundreds of thousands of distinct CDR3 sequences, roughly 15% of which are singletons. Sequencing input: blood. Every receptor here comes from a woman between 40 and 55 years old with Graves' ophthalmopathy.

The J gene is TRBJ2-1, the V gene TRBV28; possibly TRBD2 for D (6 bases). Germline CDR1 MDHEN, CDR2 SYDVKM. With 2 bases removed from V and 4 bases from J, the gap between germline ends came to 12 bases. This CDR3 is built from 15 residues. CDR3 DNA: TGTGCCAGCAGTTTACGCGGGACCTTATACAATGAGCAGTTCTTC. Its protein is CASSLRGTLYNEQFF.

This clonotype has at least ten counts. The chain joins TRBV7-2 to TRBJ2-5; the D gene is possibly TRBD2 (7 bases). This CDR3 is 15 amino acids long. Germline lookup yields CDR1 SGHTA and CDR2 FQGNSA. The V gene lost 4 bases and the J gene lost 0 bases, with 12 bases spanning the gap. The CDR3 region is CASSSGGQYQETQYF. The CDR3, as DNA: TGTGCCAGCAGCTCCGGGGGGCAGTACCAAGAGACCCAGTACTTC.

A word on this clonotype: Possible read error: a much larger clone is one base away. V usage is TRBV29-1 and J usage is TRBJ2-1, with 10 bases identical to TRBD2. Judging by the DNA end, TRBJ2-7 fits better; the J call may be wrong. The CDR3 is 14 residues long. CDR1 and CDR2 from the germline V gene are SQVTM and ANQGSEA. The CDR3 loop is CSARAGGVYNEQYF. The CDR3 DNA sequence: TGCAGCGCTCGAGCGGGAGGGGTATACAATGAGCAGTACTTC.

This clonotype showed up many times. The CDR3 DNA follows: TGCAGTGCTAGAGCCCCAGGGGTGAACGGCTACACCTTC. Amino acid sequence: CSARAPGVNGYTF. J is TRBJ1-2 and V is TRBV20-1; perhaps TRBD1 as D (6 bases). The CDR3 loop spans 13 amino acids. V lost 1 base and J lost 8, with 14 bases in between. Germline values: CDR1 DFQATT, CDR2 SNEGSKA (reference sequence).

In this sample, this clonotype turned up many times. The V gene is TRBV12-3 or TRBV12-4, the J gene TRBJ2-1, with TRBD1 identical over 9 bases. The CDR3 extends over 15 amino acids. V dropped 1 base and J dropped 7; count of bases not matched to a gene: 5. Here the CDR3 DNA reads TGTGCCAGCAGTTTAGAAGGACAGGGGTGGAATGAGCAGTTCTTC. It is translated as CASSLEGQGWNEQFF.